These 2 T cell receptor beta chains were all obtained from the same sample, sequenced in a study of Graves' ophthalmopathy and Graves' hyperthyroidism. Amplification of the TCR beta CDR3 regions used RNA transcripts (as template). Scientists carried out first-round RT-PCR using HTBI primers and then a second-round multiplex PCR. TCRdb reprocessed the multiplex PCR reads via MiXCR and lists one record per CDR3 protein. The data contain under 350,000 distinct CDR3 sequences, roughly 16% of them seen just once; the ten biggest clones take up more than 9%. The sequenced material came from peripheral blood. These receptors were collected from an adult man with Graves' ophthalmopathy.

This clonotype was detected many times. The J gene is TRBJ1-1, the V gene TRBV2, with unresolved D. The germline CDR1 and CDR2 sequences are SNHLY and FYNNEI. Trimming cost V 6 bases and J 0 bases, with 8 bases left between them. The CDR3 loop spans 13 amino acids. CDR3 sequence: CASSRILNTEAFF. CDR3 DNA: TGTGCCAGCAGCAGGATCTTGAACACTGAAGCTTTCTTT.

V gene TRBV28 combines with J gene TRBJ1-2; maybe TRBD1 (6 bases). The CDR3 is 15 amino acids. V was shortened by 3 bases and J by 8 bases, with 19 bases between the two germline ends. CDR1 is MDHEN and CDR2 is SYDVKM in the germline V gene. In DNA, the CDR3 is TGTGCCAGCAGTTTTTTTACAGGGACGATTAGAGGCTACACCTTC. Translation: CASSFFTGTIRGYTF.